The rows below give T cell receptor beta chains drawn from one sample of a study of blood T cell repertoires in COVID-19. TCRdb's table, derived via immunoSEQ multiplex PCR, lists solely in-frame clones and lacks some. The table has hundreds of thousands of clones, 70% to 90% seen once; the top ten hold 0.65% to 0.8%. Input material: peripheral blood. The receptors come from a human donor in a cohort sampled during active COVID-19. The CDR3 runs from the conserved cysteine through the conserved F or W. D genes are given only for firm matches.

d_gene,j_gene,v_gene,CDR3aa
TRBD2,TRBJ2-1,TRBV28,CASSFKRESFF
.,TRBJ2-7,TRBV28,CASSLFPGHGYEQYF
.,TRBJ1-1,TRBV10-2,CASSESRTLNTEAFF
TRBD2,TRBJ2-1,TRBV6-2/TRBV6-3,CASSYPGLAALSEQFF
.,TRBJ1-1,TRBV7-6,CASSLSTQGYTEAFF
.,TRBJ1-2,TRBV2,CASSEQGESRGNTF
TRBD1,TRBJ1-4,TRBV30,CAYTGDPNEKLFF
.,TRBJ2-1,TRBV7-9,CASSFKGALRNEQFF
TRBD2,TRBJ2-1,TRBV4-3,CASSQAGDPVVDEQFF
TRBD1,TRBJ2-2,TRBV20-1,CSASGTGGRTGELFF
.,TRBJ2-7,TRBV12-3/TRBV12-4,CASSYTGREQYF
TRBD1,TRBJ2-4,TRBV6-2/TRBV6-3,CASSYSDRPPDQNIQYF
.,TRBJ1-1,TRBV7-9,CASTRVGMNTEAFF
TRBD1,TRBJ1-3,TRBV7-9,CASSSTLGGPDSGNTIYF
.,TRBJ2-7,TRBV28,CASRLRPREYF
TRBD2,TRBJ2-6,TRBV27,CASSFTSGSLSGANVLTF
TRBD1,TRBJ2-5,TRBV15,CATSRDYRGIDTQYF
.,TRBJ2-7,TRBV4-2,CASSRSLRFEQYF
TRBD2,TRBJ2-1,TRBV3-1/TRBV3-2,CASSQGFAGDYNEQFF
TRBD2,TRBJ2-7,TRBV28,CASQAVGLAGDEQYF
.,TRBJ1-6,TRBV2,CASSSTGGTRGSPLHF
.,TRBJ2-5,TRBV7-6,CASSLVYRSETQYF
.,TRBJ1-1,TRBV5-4,CASSPQGDRTEAFF
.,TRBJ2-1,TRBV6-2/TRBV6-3,CASSSSIYEQFF
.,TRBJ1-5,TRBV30,CAWSVQSGSNQHF
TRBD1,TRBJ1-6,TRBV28,CASSTRGRESPLHF
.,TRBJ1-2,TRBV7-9,CASSLLRRTQNYGYTF
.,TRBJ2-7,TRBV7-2,CASSNGQTHGEQYF
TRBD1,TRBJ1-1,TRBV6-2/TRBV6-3,CASSYSGRGTEAFF
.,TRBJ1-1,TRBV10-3,CAISPAGTEAFF
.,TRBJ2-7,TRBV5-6,CASSLDASLYPKYEQYF